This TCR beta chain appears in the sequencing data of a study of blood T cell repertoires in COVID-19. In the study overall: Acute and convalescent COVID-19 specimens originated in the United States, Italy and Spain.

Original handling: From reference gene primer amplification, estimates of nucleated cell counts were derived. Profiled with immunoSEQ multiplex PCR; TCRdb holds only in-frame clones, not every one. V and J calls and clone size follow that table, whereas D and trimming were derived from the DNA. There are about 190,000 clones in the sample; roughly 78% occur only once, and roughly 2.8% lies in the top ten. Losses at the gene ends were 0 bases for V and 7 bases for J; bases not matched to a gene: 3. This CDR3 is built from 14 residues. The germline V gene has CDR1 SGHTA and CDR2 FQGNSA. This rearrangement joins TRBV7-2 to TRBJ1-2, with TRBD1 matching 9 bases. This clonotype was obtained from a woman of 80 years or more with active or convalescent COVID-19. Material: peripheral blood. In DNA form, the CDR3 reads TGTGCCAGCAGCTTAGCGAGGACAGGGGTTGGCTACACCTTC. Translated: CASSLARTGVGYTF.